The clone carrying this TCR beta chain has more than one count but fewer than ten. Its antigen is not identified. The junction departs from germline at one end; a sequencing error may be responsible. The germline gives CDR1 DFQATT, CDR2 SNEGSKA (reference sequence). CDR3 length: 14 amino acids. The data belong to a study of blood T cells in healthy people across ages. Broader study findings: Diversity was higher, and naive CD4+ cells more numerous, in long-lived donors than in aged donors. Any changes in expanded clonotypes were possibly confounded, as donor CMV status remained unknown.

Through a sample-barcoded 5' primer and a J-beta primer mix, a second PCR was run for 7 to 11 cycles. TCRdb reanalysed the 5' RACE reads using MiXCR and keeps one entry per CDR3 protein. This table has 540,000 or so distinct CDR3 sequences, 25% to 30% appearing once. This receptor was taken from a woman between 70 and 85 years old in good health. Sequenced sample: blood. The chain has TRBV20-1 and TRBJ1-4; D is unclear. CDR3 region: CSARDPPTNEKLFF. For the CDR3, the DNA is TGCAGTGCTAGAGATCCCCCAACCAATGAAAAACTGTTTTTT.